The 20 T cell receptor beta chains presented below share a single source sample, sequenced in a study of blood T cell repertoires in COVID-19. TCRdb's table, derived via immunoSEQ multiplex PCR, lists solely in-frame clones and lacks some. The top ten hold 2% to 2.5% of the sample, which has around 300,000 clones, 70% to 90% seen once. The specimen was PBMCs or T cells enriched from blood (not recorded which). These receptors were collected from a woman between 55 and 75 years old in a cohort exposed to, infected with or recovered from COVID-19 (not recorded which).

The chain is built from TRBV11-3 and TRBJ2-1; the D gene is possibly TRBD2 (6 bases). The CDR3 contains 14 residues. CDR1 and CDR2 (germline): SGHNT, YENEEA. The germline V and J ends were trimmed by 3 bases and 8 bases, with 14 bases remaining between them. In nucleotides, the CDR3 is TGTGCCAGCAGCTTCGAGCGGGCCAGCGATGAGCAGTTCTTC. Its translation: CASSFERASDEQFF.

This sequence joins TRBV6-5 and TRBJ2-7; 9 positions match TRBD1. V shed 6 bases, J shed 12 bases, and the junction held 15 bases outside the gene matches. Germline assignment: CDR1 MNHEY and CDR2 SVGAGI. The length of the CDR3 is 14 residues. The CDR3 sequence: CASRPNRGRTSPYF. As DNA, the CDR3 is TGTGCCAGCAGACCGAACAGGGGGCGGACTTCCCCGTACTTC.

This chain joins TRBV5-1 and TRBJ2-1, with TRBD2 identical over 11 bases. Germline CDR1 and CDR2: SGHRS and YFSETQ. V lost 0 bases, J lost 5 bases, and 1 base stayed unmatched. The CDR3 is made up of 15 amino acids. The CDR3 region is CASSLVAGGDNEQFF. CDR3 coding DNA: TGCGCCAGCAGCTTGGTAGCGGGAGGGGACAATGAGCAGTTCTTC.

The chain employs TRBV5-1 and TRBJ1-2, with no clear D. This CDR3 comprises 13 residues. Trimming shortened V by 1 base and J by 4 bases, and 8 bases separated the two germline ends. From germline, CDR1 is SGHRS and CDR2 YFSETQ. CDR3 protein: CASSLQSPYGYTF. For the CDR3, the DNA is TGCGCCAGCAGCTTGCAGTCCCCCTATGGCTACACCTTC. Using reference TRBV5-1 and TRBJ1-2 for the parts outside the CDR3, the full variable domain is KAGVTQTPRYLIKTRGQQVTLSCSPISGHRSVSWYQQTPGQGLQFLFEYFSETQRNKGNFPGRFSGRQFSNSRSEMNVSTLELGDSALYLCASSLQSPYGYTFGSGTRLTVV.

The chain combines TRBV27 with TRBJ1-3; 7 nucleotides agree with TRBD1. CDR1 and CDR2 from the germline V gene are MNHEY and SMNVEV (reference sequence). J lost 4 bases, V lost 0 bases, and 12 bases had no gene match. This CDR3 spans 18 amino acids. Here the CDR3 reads CASSLSRDPGQIGNTIYF. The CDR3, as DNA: TGTGCCAGCAGTTTATCGCGAGATCCGGGACAGATAGGAAACACCATATATTTT.

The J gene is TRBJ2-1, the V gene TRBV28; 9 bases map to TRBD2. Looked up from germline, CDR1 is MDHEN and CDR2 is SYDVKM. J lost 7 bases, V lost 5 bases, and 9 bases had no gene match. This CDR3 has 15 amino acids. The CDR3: CASSQGVAGGNEQFF. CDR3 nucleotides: TGTGCCAGCAGTCAAGGGGTGGCGGGAGGGAATGAGCAGTTCTTC.

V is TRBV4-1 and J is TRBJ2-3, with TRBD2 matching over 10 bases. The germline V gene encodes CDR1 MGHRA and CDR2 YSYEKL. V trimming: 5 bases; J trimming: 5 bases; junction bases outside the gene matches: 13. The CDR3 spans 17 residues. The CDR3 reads CASSLGSAGGWGDTQYF. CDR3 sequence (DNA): TGCGCCAGCAGCTTGGGATCAGCGGGAGGGTGGGGAGATACGCAGTATTTT.

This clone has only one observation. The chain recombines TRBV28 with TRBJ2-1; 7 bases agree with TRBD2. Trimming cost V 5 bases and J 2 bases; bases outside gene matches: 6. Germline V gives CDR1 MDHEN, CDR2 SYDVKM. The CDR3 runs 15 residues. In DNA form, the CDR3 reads TGTGCCAGCAGTGTAACTAGCGTCGCCTACAATGAGCAGTTCTTC. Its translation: CASSVTSVAYNEQFF.

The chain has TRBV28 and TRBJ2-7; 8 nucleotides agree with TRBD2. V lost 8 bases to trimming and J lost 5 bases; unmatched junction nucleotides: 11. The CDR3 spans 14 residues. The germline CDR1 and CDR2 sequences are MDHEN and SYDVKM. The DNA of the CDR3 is TGTGCCAGCGGGTTAGCGCGGGGGGTCCACGAGCAGTACTTC. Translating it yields CASGLARGVHEQYF.

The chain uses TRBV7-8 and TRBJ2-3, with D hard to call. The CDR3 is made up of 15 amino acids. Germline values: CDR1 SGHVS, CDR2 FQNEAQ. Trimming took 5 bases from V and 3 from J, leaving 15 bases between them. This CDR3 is CASSHYPSVTDTQYF. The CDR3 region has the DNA TGTGCCAGCAGCCACTATCCCTCAGTGACAGATACGCAGTATTTT. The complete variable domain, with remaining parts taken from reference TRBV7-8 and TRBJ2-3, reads GAGVSQSPRYKVAKRGQDVALRCDPISGHVSLFWYQQALGQGPEFLTYFQNEAQLDKSGLPSDRFFAERPEGSVSTLKIQRTQQEDSAVYLCASSHYPSVTDTQYFGPGTRLTVL.

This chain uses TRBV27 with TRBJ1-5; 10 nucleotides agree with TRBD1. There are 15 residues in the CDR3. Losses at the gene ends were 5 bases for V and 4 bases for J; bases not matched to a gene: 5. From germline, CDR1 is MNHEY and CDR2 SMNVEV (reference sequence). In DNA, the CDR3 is TGTGCCAGCAGTAAACCGGGACAGGGGAATCAGCCCCAGCATTTT. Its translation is CASSKPGQGNQPQHF.

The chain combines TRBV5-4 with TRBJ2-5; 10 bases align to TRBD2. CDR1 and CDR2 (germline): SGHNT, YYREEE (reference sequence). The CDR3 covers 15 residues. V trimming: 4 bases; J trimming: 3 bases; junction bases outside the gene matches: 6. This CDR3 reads CASSQTSGSKETQYF. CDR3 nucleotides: TGTGCCAGCAGCCAGACTAGCGGGTCAAAAGAGACCCAGTACTTC.

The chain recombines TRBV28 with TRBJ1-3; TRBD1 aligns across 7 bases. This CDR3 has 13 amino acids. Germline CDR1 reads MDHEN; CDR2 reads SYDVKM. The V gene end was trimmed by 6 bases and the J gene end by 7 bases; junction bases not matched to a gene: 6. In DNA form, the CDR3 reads TGTGCCAGCAGGTCGACAGGGCAGAACACCATATATTTT. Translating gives CASRSTGQNTIYF.

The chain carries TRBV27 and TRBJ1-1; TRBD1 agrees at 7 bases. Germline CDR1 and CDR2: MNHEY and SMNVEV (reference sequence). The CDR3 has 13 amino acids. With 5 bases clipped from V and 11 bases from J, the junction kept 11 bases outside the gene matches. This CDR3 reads CASSPYDRAAAFF. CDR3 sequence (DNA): TGTGCCAGCAGTCCATACGACAGGGCAGCTGCTTTCTTT.

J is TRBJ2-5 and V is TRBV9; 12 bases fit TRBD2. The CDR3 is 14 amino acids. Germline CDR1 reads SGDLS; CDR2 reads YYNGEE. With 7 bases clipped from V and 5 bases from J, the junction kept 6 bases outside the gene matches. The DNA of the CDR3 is TGTGCCAGCTCGCTAGCGGGAGGGTCGGAGACCCAGTACTTC. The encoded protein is CASSLAGGSETQYF.

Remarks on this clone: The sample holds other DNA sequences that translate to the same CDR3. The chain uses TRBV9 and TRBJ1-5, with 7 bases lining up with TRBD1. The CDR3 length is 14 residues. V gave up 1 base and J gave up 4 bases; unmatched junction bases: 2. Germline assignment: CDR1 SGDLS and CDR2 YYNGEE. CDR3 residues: CASSVSGGNQPQHF. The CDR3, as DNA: TGTGCCAGCAGCGTATCAGGGGGAAATCAGCCCCAGCATTTT.

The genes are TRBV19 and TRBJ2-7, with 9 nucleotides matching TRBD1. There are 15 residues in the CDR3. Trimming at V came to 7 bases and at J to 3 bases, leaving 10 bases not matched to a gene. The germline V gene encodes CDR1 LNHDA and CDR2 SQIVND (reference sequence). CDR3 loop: CASTGGTGIYYEQYF. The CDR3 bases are TGTGCCAGTACTGGGGGGACAGGGATCTACTACGAGCAGTACTTC.

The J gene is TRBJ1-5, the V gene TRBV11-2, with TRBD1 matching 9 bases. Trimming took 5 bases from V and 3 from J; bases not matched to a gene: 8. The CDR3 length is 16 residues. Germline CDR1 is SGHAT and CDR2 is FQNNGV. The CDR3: CASSVTGTGTNQPQHF. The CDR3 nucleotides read TGTGCCAGCAGCGTAACCGGGACAGGGACCAATCAGCCCCAGCATTTT. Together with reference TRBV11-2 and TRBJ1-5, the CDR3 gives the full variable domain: EAGVAQSPRYKIIEKRQSVAFWCNPISGHATLYWYQQILGQGPKLLIQFQNNGVVDDSQLPKDRFSAERLKGVDSTLKIQPAKLEDSAVYLCASSVTGTGTNQPQHFGDGTRLSIL.

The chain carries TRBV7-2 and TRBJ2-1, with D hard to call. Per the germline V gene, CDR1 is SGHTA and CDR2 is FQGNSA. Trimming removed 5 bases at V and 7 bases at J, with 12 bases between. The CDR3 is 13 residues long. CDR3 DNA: TGTGCCAGCAGCCCCTTCCCAGAAAATGAGCAGTTCTTC. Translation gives CASSPFPENEQFF.

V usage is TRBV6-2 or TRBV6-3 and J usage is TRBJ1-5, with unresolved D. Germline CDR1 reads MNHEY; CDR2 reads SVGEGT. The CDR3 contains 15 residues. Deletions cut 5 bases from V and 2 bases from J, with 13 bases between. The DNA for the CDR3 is TGTGCCAGCAGTACGTCAGGTTTTGGCAATCAGCCCCAGCATTTT. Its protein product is CASSTSGFGNQPQHF.